The next 19 T cell receptor beta chains were all read from a single sample in a study of T cell clonotyping in hematopoietic cell transplantation. The protocol was immunoSEQ multiplex PCR, while the TCRdb copy is restricted to in-frame clones and leaves out a portion. The data contain over 6,000 clones, approximately 87% of them singletons. Sequences were derived from peripheral blood mononuclear cells, sampled 100 days after allogeneic stem cell transplant. The receptors derive from a female patient in her thirties or forties who had an allogeneic stem cell transplant from a related donor, so the T cells may come from the graft donor. Some clones in this sample may be carry-over from other donors' samples.

V is TRBV14 and J is TRBJ2-7; D tentatively reads TRBD1 or TRBD2 (6 bases each). The CDR3 has 15 residues. CDR1 and CDR2 (germline): SGHDN, FVKESK. Trimming shortened V by 11 bases and J by 0 bases, and 20 bases separated the two germline ends. CDR3 amino acids: CALPQAGHCSYEQYF. CDR3 in DNA: TGTGCCCTACCTCAGGCGGGACACTGCTCCTACGAGCAGTACTTC.

The genes are TRBV2 and TRBJ2-4, with 9 bases that match TRBD1. The CDR3 runs 15 residues. J was trimmed by 2 bases and V by 7 bases; bases with no gene match: 6. Looked up from germline, CDR1 is SNHLY and CDR2 is FYNNEI. The CDR3 DNA reads TGTGCCAGCATGGACGGGACAGGGACCAAAAACATTCAGTACTTC. Translation: CASMDGTGTKNIQYF.

J is TRBJ1-2 and V is TRBV6-5, with no clear D. This CDR3 is built from 14 residues. Germline-derived CDR1 and CDR2 are MNHEY and SVGAGI. Trimming left V 3 bases short and J 3 bases short, with 11 bases between. CDR3 nucleotides: TGTGCCAGCAGTTATAATCCGACCGACTATGGCTACACCTTC. This gives the protein CASSYNPTDYGYTF.

The chain joins TRBV6-1 to TRBJ2-1, with 11 bases lining up with TRBD2. The CDR3 has 14 amino acids. The trim removed 6 bases at V and 7 bases at J, leaving 5 bases unmatched. CDR1 is MNHNS and CDR2 is SASEGT in the germline V gene. This CDR3 is CASRYLAGGNEQFF. In nucleotides, the CDR3 is TGTGCCAGCAGATACCTAGCGGGGGGAAATGAGCAGTTCTTC.

The V call is TRBV7-9, the J call TRBJ2-1; D is undetermined. This CDR3 region has 13 residues. Deletions cut 3 bases from V and 3 bases from J, with 6 bases between. Germline CDR1 SEHNR, CDR2 FQNEAQ (reference sequence). The CDR3 coding sequence is TGTGCCAGCAGCTTCGCAGGCTACAATGAGCAGTTCTTC. Translation: CASSFAGYNEQFF.

The chain carries TRBV19 and TRBJ1-2; unclear D gene. V was pared by 7 bases and J by 4 bases, with 10 bases between. CDR3 size: 12 residues. Germline V gene data show CDR1 as LNHDA and CDR2 as SQIVND (reference sequence). The CDR3 reads CASTSQAYGYTF. As DNA, the CDR3 is TGTGCCAGTACGAGCCAGGCCTATGGCTACACCTTC.

In this sample, this clone turned up once. V gene TRBV5-1 combines with J gene TRBJ2-2; tentatively, D is TRBD1 or TRBD2 (5 bases each). V lost 6 bases, J lost 0 bases, and 9 bases lay in between. The CDR3 spans 14 residues. Per the germline V gene, CDR1 is SGHRS and CDR2 is YFSETQ. In DNA form, the CDR3 reads TGCGCCAGCAAACAGGAGGCGAACACCGGGGAGCTGTTTTTT. It translates to CASKQEANTGELFF.

This sequence joins TRBV5-1 and TRBJ1-1; D ambiguous. Trimming cost V 1 base and J 1 base, with 11 bases left between them. Germline CDR1 reads SGHRS; CDR2 reads YFSETQ. There are 15 residues in the CDR3. Here the CDR3 reads CASSLTGKTNTEAFF. The CDR3 DNA reads TGCGCCAGCAGCTTGACTGGTAAAACGAACACTGAAGCTTTCTTT. The entire variable domain, with the rest obtained from reference TRBV5-1 and TRBJ1-1, is as follows: KAGVTQTPRYLIKTRGQQVTLSCSPISGHRSVSWYQQTPGQGLQFLFEYFSETQRNKGNFPGRFSGRQFSNSRSEMNVSTLELGDSALYLCASSLTGKTNTEAFFGQGTRLTVV.

This clone has a handful of counts. The chain combines TRBV19 with TRBJ2-5; D gene unclear. CDR1 is LNHDA and CDR2 is SQIVND in the germline V gene (reference sequence). The V end was cut by 3 bases, the J end by 2 bases, with 13 bases between. CDR3 size: 15 residues. The CDR3 coding sequence is TGTGCCAGTAGTATTGGGTCAGCAGGACAAGAGACCCAGTACTTC. As protein: CASSIGSAGQETQYF.

V usage is TRBV5-1 and J usage is TRBJ1-4; tentative D call: TRBD1 (5 bases). The V gene's germline CDR1 is SGHRS and CDR2 YFSETQ. The germline V and J ends were trimmed by 7 bases and 7 bases, with 17 bases remaining between them. The CDR3 is 14 residues long. CDR3 region: CASQIGQGGEKLFF. CDR3 coding DNA: TGCGCCAGCCAGATTGGGCAGGGTGGTGAAAAACTGTTTTTT.

The chain uses TRBV7-2 and TRBJ1-5; D gene ambiguous. The CDR3 spans 14 residues. V dropped 7 bases and J dropped 7 bases, with 17 bases sitting between them. Germline V gene lookup returns CDR1 SGHTA and CDR2 FQGNSA. CDR3 in DNA: TGTGCCAGCAACCTTGAGGGTCTGAACCAGCCCCAGCATTTT. Its translation is CASNLEGLNQPQHF.

The V gene is TRBV9, the J gene TRBJ1-3; no reliable D call. This CDR3 contains 15 residues. The V end was cut by 0 bases, the J end by 3 bases, with 10 bases between. CDR1 SGDLS and CDR2 YYNGEE come from the germline V gene. CDR3 nucleotide sequence: TGTGCCAGCAGCGTAGCTGGAGGTGTTGGAAACACCATATATTTT. It encodes CASSVAGGVGNTIYF.

The V and J genes are TRBV28 and TRBJ2-5; D is ambiguous. Germline CDR1 reads MDHEN; CDR2 reads SYDVKM. The CDR3 spans 14 residues. The V end lost 6 bases, the J end lost 0 bases, and 11 bases lay between the germline ends. The CDR3 loop reads CASRSFKYQETQYF. The DNA of the CDR3 is TGTGCCAGCAGGTCTTTTAAGTACCAAGAGACCCAGTACTTC.

The chain is built from TRBV10-1 and TRBJ2-2, with unresolved D. The germline gives CDR1 WNHNN, CDR2 SYGVQD (reference sequence). V lost 4 bases and J 2 bases, leaving 5 bases between the germline ends. The CDR3 covers 13 residues. This CDR3 reads CASSAGNTGELFF. CDR3 in DNA: TGCGCCAGCAGTGCTGGAAACACCGGGGAGCTGTTTTTT.

The chain recombines TRBV19 with TRBJ2-2; D is unresolved. V lost 4 bases and J 0 bases, leaving 3 bases between the germline ends. There are 13 residues in the CDR3. Looked up from germline, CDR1 is LNHDA and CDR2 is SQIVND (reference sequence). CDR3 sequence: CASSTANTGELFF. CDR3 sequence (DNA): TGTGCCAGTAGTACAGCGAACACCGGGGAGCTGTTTTTT. The full variable domain, rest sourced from reference TRBV19 and TRBJ2-2, is DGGITQSPKYLFRKEGQNVTLSCEQNLNHDAMYWYRQDPGQGLRLIYYSQIVNDFQKGDIAEGYSVSREKKESFPLTVTSAQKNPTAFYLCASSTANTGELFFGEGSRLTVL.

The chain links TRBV19 to TRBJ2-3; D perhaps matches TRBD2 (7 bases). CDR1 and CDR2 (germline): LNHDA, SQIVND (reference sequence). V dropped 6 bases and J dropped 1 base, with 14 bases sitting between them. The CDR3 length is 15 residues. CDR3 sequence reads: CASRREGGGTDTQYF. The CDR3 region has the DNA TGTGCCAGTAGGCGAGAGGGGGGGGGCACAGATACGCAGTATTTT.

J is TRBJ2-5 and V is TRBV5-1; D may correspond to TRBD1 or TRBD2 (6 bases each). The assigned J gene may be wrong: the sequence end matches TRBJ2-7 better. Germline V gene sequence: CDR1 SGHRS, CDR2 YFSETQ. The CDR3 is made up of 13 amino acids. Here the CDR3 reads CASSRGDNYEQYF. The DNA for the CDR3 is TGCGCCAGCAGCCGCGGGGACAACTACGAGCAGTACTTC.

The chain carries TRBV6-6 and TRBJ1-1; D is undetermined. The length of the CDR3 is 15 residues. Germline V gene data show CDR1 as MNHNY and CDR2 as SVGAGI (reference sequence). V gave up 5 bases and J gave up 4 bases, with 17 bases separating them. CDR3 sequence reads: CASSARGYQGTEAFF. The CDR3 DNA reads as TGTGCCAGCAGTGCACGAGGGTATCAAGGCACTGAAGCTTTCTTT.

The J gene is TRBJ1-2, the V gene TRBV7-2, with TRBD1 as a possible D gene (6 bases). The CDR3 contains 13 residues. Trimming took 5 bases from V and 4 from J, leaving 11 bases between them. The V gene's germline CDR1 is SGHTA and CDR2 FQGNSA. The CDR3 DNA follows: TGTGCCAGCAGCGAACAGGGAGTCTATGGCTACACCTTC. Translation gives CASSEQGVYGYTF.